This T cell receptor beta chain was identified during a study of radiotherapy plus CTLA-4 blockade in lung cancer. TCRdb's table, derived via immunoSEQ multiplex PCR, lists solely in-frame clones and lacks some. The sample lists under 70,000 clones, 77% occurring once. Germline CDR1 MNHEY, CDR2 SMNVEV (reference sequence). V was clipped by 4 bases and J by 8 bases, with 11 bases between them. The CDR3 spans 12 residues. Overall study results and limits: Interferon-beta, together with early blood T cell clone dynamics, reportedly best predicted response. Tumor-origin TCR clones grew in blood after radiotherapy plus ipilimumab.

Notes on this clone: Antigen: not known.

The sequencing here drew on peripheral blood, taken from a patient treated with radiotherapy plus ipilimumab. The sequence came from a human donor with non-small cell lung cancer who had a complete response to radiotherapy plus ipilimumab. The rearrangement joins TRBV27 to TRBJ1-2, with D hard to call. The CDR3 DNA reads as TGTGCCAGCAGTTCCTATCCGGGGGGCTACACCTTC. The encoded protein is CASSSYPGGYTF.